The TCR beta chain under discussion was sequenced for a study of cytomegalovirus exposure and HLA in healthy donors. Notes on the study in general: A later analysis found most CMV-associated TCR beta chains apparently HLA-restricted.

This clone was found many times. The antigen remains undetermined. Trimming stripped 4 bases from V and 7 bases from J, with 15 bases between. Germline loops: CDR1 SGHNT, CDR2 YYREEE (reference sequence). The CDR3 is 14 amino acids. Use of 60 Vbeta and 13 Jbeta primers characterized the PCR. This table comes from immunoSEQ multiplex PCR, and its TCRdb copy is limited to in-frame clones, with some not included. The data show 150,000 to 200,000 clones, around 77% seen once. The chain joins TRBV5-4 to TRBJ2-4; D perhaps matches TRBD1 (5 bases). This sequence was found in a female donor in good health and CMV-seronegative. Sequencing used PBMCs. CDR3 sequence reads: CASSAQGLENIQYF. The CDR3 DNA follows: TGTGCCAGCAGCGCGCAGGGATTGGAGAACATTCAGTACTTC. Full variable domain (missing parts from reference TRBV5-4 and TRBJ2-4): ETGVTQSPTHLIKTRGQQVTLRCSSQSGHNTVSWYQQALGQGPQFIFQYYREEENGRGNFPPRFSGLQFPNYSSELNVNALELDDSALYLCASSAQGLENIQYFGAGTRLSVL.